The 22 T cell receptor beta chains below come from one sample, sequenced in a study of blood T cell repertoires in COVID-19. The data were produced by immunoSEQ multiplex PCR, yet TCRdb's version contains in-frame clones alone and is incomplete. The table lists tens of thousands of clones, 82% of them singletons. Sequenced sample: peripheral blood. The receptor set was obtained from a human donor in a cohort sampled during active COVID-19.

This clone was seen a handful of times. The chain has TRBV3-1 (or the pseudogene TRBV3-2) and TRBJ1-2; D ambiguous. V lost 3 bases and J lost 7, with 9 bases in between. Germline CDR1 reads LGHDT; CDR2 reads YNNKEL (reference sequence). CDR3 size: 12 residues. CDR3 residues: CASSHGGGGYTF. As DNA, the CDR3 is TGTGCCAGCAGCCACGGTGGTGGTGGCTACACCTTC.

V gene TRBV5-5 combines with J gene TRBJ2-3; D is possibly TRBD2 (6 bases). Trimming took off 0 bases at V and 3 bases at J, with 14 bases between the two ends. The CDR3 runs to 16 residues. Germline V gene lookup returns CDR1 SGHKS and CDR2 YYEKEE (reference sequence). The chain's CDR3 is CASSLAGGGSTDTQYF. Here the CDR3 DNA reads TGTGCCAGCAGCTTGGCCGGGGGTGGAAGTACAGATACGCAGTATTTT. The full variable domain, with the rest looked up from reference TRBV5-5 and TRBJ2-3, is DAGVTQSPTHLIKTRGQQVTLRCSPISGHKSVSWYQQVLGQGPQFIFQYYEKEERGRGNFPDRFSARQFPNYSSELNVNALLLGDSALYLCASSLAGGGSTDTQYFGPGTRLTVL.

This chain uses TRBV7-3 with TRBJ2-2, with D perhaps matching TRBD2 (7 bases). V shed 8 bases and J shed 9 bases, with 16 bases lying between them. Germline V gives CDR1 SGHTA, CDR2 FQGTGA. CDR3 length: 13 residues. The CDR3 loop reads CASGRAGARELFF. The DNA for the CDR3 is TGTGCCAGCGGGCGGGCGGGGGCTCGGGAGCTGTTTTTT.

The rearrangement joins TRBV29-1 to TRBJ2-1, with D maybe TRBD2 (5 bases). Deletions cut 7 bases from V and 4 bases from J, with 14 bases between. Germline CDR1 is SQVTM and CDR2 is ANQGSEA. The CDR3 has 13 amino acids. In DNA, the CDR3 is TGCAGCGGAACACGGGAATTTTACAATGAGCAGTTCTTC. It specifies CSGTREFYNEQFF.

This sequence joins TRBV11-2 and TRBJ2-7, with 7 bases fitting TRBD2. The V and J ends lost 7 bases and 4 bases, in that order; junction bases with no gene match: 10. From germline, CDR1 is SGHAT and CDR2 FQNNGV. The CDR3 has 14 amino acids. The CDR3 protein is CASNVGRVGYEQYF. The CDR3 nucleotides read TGTGCCAGCAACGTTGGGAGGGTGGGGTACGAGCAGTACTTC.

This clone was seen a few times. The rearrangement joins TRBV5-1 to TRBJ2-6; D uncertain. V dropped 4 bases and J dropped 2 bases, with 10 bases sitting between them. Germline CDR1 SGHRS, CDR2 YFSETQ. CDR3 length: 15 residues. The CDR3 reads CASSLRVTGANVLTF. CDR3 sequence (DNA): TGCGCCAGCAGCCTAAGAGTTACTGGGGCCAACGTCCTGACTTTC.

The genes are TRBV11-2 and TRBJ1-2; D not certain. Per germline, CDR1 SGHAT and CDR2 FQNNGV. The CDR3 spans 13 residues. V was shortened by 5 bases and J by 5 bases, with 12 bases between the two germline ends. CDR3 loop: CASSIGRGYGYTF. CDR3 nucleotides: TGTGCCAGCAGCATTGGACGGGGATATGGCTACACCTTC. The full variable domain, completed using reference TRBV11-2 and TRBJ1-2, is EAGVAQSPRYKIIEKRQSVAFWCNPISGHATLYWYQQILGQGPKLLIQFQNNGVVDDSQLPKDRFSAERLKGVDSTLKIQPAKLEDSAVYLCASSIGRGYGYTFGSGTRLTVV.

The chain recombines TRBV18 with TRBJ1-1; maybe TRBD1 (5 bases). This CDR3 has 13 residues. Germline CDR1 and CDR2: KGHSH and LQKENI. V was pared by 4 bases and J by 4 bases, with 10 bases between. CDR3 protein: CASSLQESTEAFF. CDR3 DNA sequence: TGTGCCAGCTCACTACAGGAGAGCACTGAAGCTTTCTTT.

This chain joins TRBV12-3 or TRBV12-4 and TRBJ1-5; unclear D gene. Trimming pared 4 bases from V and 2 bases from J, leaving 6 bases between. This CDR3 is 13 amino acids long. The CDR3 reads CASSSVGNQPQHF. CDR3 DNA sequence: TGTGCCAGCAGTTCGGTTGGCAATCAGCCCCAGCATTTT.

CDR3 DNA sequence: TGTGCCAGCGGCGGGGAGGCGGGGACTGAAGCTTTCTTT. Its translation is CASGGEAGTEAFF. The V and J genes are TRBV7-6 and TRBJ1-1; D remains ambiguous. The CDR3 spans 13 residues. V was trimmed by 8 bases and J by 5 bases, leaving 15 bases between them. The germline gives CDR1 SGHVS, CDR2 FNYEAQ.

The rearrangement links TRBV5-1 to TRBJ1-4, with D perhaps matching TRBD1 (6 bases). The germline V gene encodes CDR1 SGHRS and CDR2 YFSETQ. Trimming shortened V by 2 bases and J by 5 bases, and 10 bases separated the two germline ends. This CDR3 region has 14 residues. CDR3 sequence (DNA): TGCGCCAGCAGCTTCAGGGGCCAGAATGAAAAACTGTTTTTT. Its protein product is CASSFRGQNEKLFF. Together with reference TRBV5-1 and TRBJ1-4, the CDR3 gives the full variable domain: KAGVTQTPRYLIKTRGQQVTLSCSPISGHRSVSWYQQTPGQGLQFLFEYFSETQRNKGNFPGRFSGRQFSNSRSEMNVSTLELGDSALYLCASSFRGQNEKLFFGSGTQLSVL.

The V gene is TRBV30, the J gene TRBJ1-4; D unclear. V was shortened by 4 bases and J by 4 bases, with 13 bases between the two germline ends. The germline gives CDR1 GTSNPN, CDR2 SVGIG (reference sequence). The CDR3 is made up of 14 amino acids. The CDR3 loop is CAWNREGVNEKLFF. In DNA, the CDR3 is TGTGCCTGGAACCGTGAGGGAGTTAATGAAAAACTGTTTTTT.

The chain has TRBV19 and TRBJ2-1; tentative D call: TRBD1 (6 bases). CDR3 length: 15 residues. Germline CDR1 and CDR2: LNHDA and SQIVND (reference sequence). Trimming removed 3 bases from V and 7 bases from J, with 16 bases in between. CDR3 region: CASSIGGNRANEQFF. The CDR3 DNA reads as TGTGCCAGTAGTATTGGGGGCAACAGGGCTAATGAGCAGTTCTTC.

J is TRBJ2-1 and V is TRBV27; 9 bases agree with TRBD1. The J segment lost 6 bases and the V segment lost 6 bases, leaving 12 bases of the junction unmatched. Germline CDR1 reads MNHEY; CDR2 reads SMNVEV (reference sequence). This CDR3 is 16 amino acids long. The CDR3: CASSFRDRVGGNEQFF. CDR3 coding DNA: TGTGCCAGCAGCTTTAGGGACAGGGTGGGGGGCAATGAGCAGTTCTTC.

The rearrangement uses TRBV6-5 and TRBJ1-4; D uncertain. Trimming took off 2 bases at V and 0 bases at J, with 10 bases between the two ends. The CDR3 runs to 16 residues. From germline, CDR1 is MNHEY and CDR2 SVGAGI. The CDR3 bases are TGTGCCAGCAGTTACAGGGAGACCTCAACTAATGAAAAACTGTTTTTT. Translated: CASSYRETSTNEKLFF.

The chain couples TRBV18 to TRBJ1-1, with D perhaps TRBD1 (6 bases). V lost 3 bases and J lost 6, with 14 bases in between. Germline values: CDR1 KGHSH, CDR2 LQKENI. CDR3 size: 14 residues. The CDR3 spells CASSPSQGQAEAFF. In DNA form, the CDR3 reads TGTGCCAGCTCACCGTCCCAGGGGCAGGCTGAAGCTTTCTTT. Drawing the rest from reference TRBV18 and TRBJ1-1, the complete variable domain is NAGVMQNPRHLVRRRGQEARLRCSPMKGHSHVYWYRQLPEEGLKFMVYLQKENIIDESGMPKERFSAEFPKEGPSILRIQQVVRGDSAAYFCASSPSQGQAEAFFGQGTRLTVV.

In its sample, this clone was seen a few times. This chain joins TRBV12-3 or TRBV12-4 and TRBJ2-7, with D perhaps TRBD2 (5 bases). The CDR3 runs 11 residues. V was cut by 6 bases and J by 5 bases, with 8 bases left in between. DNA for the CDR3: TGTGCCAGCAGCTTCGGGGACGAGCAGTACTTC. Translated, it gives CASSFGDEQYF.

In its sample, this clone was seen many times. The V call is TRBV7-2, the J call TRBJ1-5, with D unclear. The ends were cut back, 1 base at V and 3 bases at J, with 10 bases in the middle. The CDR3 is made up of 15 amino acids. CDR1 and CDR2 (germline): SGHTA, FQGNSA. The DNA of the CDR3 is TGTGCCAGCAGCTTAGACGGGGATCTCAATCAGCCCCAGCATTTT. This encodes CASSLDGDLNQPQHF.

The V and J genes are TRBV9 and TRBJ2-2, with D possibly TRBD1 on 5 matching bases. CDR3 length equals 14 residues. V dropped 3 bases and J dropped 2 bases, with 8 bases sitting between them. Germline-derived CDR1 and CDR2 are SGDLS and YYNGEE. CDR3 bases: TGTGCCAGCAGCGGACAGCCCAACACCGGGGAGCTGTTTTTT. This encodes CASSGQPNTGELFF.

The chain recombines TRBV6-5 with TRBJ2-2, with TRBD1 identical over 7 bases. The CDR3 covers 13 residues. Germline assignment: CDR1 MNHEY and CDR2 SVGAGI. Trimming at V came to 6 bases and at J to 8 bases, leaving 6 bases not matched to a gene. The DNA for the CDR3 is TGTGCCAGCAGCGGACAGGTAGAAGGGGAGCTGTTTTTT. It yields the protein CASSGQVEGELFF.

The table lists this clone with a count of one. The genes are TRBV19 and TRBJ1-1, with D perhaps TRBD1 (6 bases). The ends were cut back, 5 bases at V and 5 bases at J, with 12 bases in the middle. CDR3 length: 13 amino acids. Germline V gene data show CDR1 as LNHDA and CDR2 as SQIVND (reference sequence). The CDR3: CASSVPGVTEAFF. The CDR3 DNA follows: TGTGCCAGTAGTGTCCCAGGGGTTACTGAAGCTTTCTTT. The full variable domain, in which reference TRBV19 and TRBJ1-1 provide the parts outside the CDR3, is DGGITQSPKYLFRKEGQNVTLSCEQNLNHDAMYWYRQDPGQGLRLIYYSQIVNDFQKGDIAEGYSVSREKKESFPLTVTSAQKNPTAFYLCASSVPGVTEAFFGQGTRLTVV.

This clone was counted once. The chain employs TRBV5-1 and TRBJ2-7, with D hard to call. In germline, CDR1 is SGHRS, CDR2 YFSETQ. V lost 2 bases, J lost 2 bases, and 14 bases lay in between. The CDR3 is 15 residues long. The CDR3 here is CASSLTGTLAYEQYF. CDR3 in DNA: TGCGCCAGCAGCTTAACCGGCACCCTAGCCTACGAGCAGTACTTC.